This T cell receptor (beta chain) was captured in a study of CD8 T cells in ankylosing spondylitis. Germline V lookup: CDR1 MDHEN, CDR2 SYDVKM. The CDR3 runs to 13 residues. With V trimmed by 6 bases and J by 5 bases, 2 bases remained unmatched. MiXCR, applied by TCRdb to the 5' RACE reads, yields one record per CDR3 protein. The data show 250,000 or so distinct CDR3 sequences, roughly a quarter seen once. This receptor was obtained from a male donor with ankylosing spondylitis or in good health (not recorded which). Sample: blood, either unsorted or a sorted T cell fraction (not recorded which). The rearrangement uses TRBV28 and TRBJ2-4, with 9 bases fitting TRBD1. CDR3 amino acids: CASRNRGQNIQYF. The CDR3 DNA reads as TGTGCCAGCAGGAACAGGGGGCAAAACATTCAGTACTTC.